The 9 T cell receptor beta chains below were found in one sample sequenced in a study of T cell changes during pregnancy in multiple sclerosis. Data came from immunoSEQ multiplex PCR; TCRdb stores just in-frame clones and leaves some out. The profile shows approximately 21,000 clones, around 89% of them singletons. This specimen consisted of CD8+ T cells from peripheral blood mononuclear cells, obtained in the third trimester of pregnancy. The receptors stem from a female donor in good health, enrolled as a control in a pregnancy study.

This chain links TRBV27 with TRBJ2-7; TRBD2 might be the D (7 bases). CDR1 is MNHEY, CDR2 SMNVEV, per germline (reference sequence). CDR3 size: 15 residues. With 0 bases removed from V and 3 bases from J, the gap between germline ends came to 12 bases. Here the CDR3 reads CASSLSLGGLYEQYF. CDR3 in DNA: TGTGCCAGCAGTTTATCGCTCGGGGGGCTCTACGAGCAGTACTTC.

V usage is TRBV9 and J usage is TRBJ2-2; the D gene is possibly TRBD1 (6 bases). Germline-derived CDR1 and CDR2 are SGDLS and YYNGEE. V was shortened by 1 base and J by 3 bases, with 10 bases between the two germline ends. There are 15 residues in the CDR3. CDR3 bases: TGTGCCAGCAGCGTATCCAGGGGTGACACCGGGGAGCTGTTTTTT. This translates into CASSVSRGDTGELFF.

As DNA, the CDR3 is TGTGCCAGCAGTTTAGGAAGACTAGCGGTTATCTGGTACAATGAGCAGTTCTTC. It codes for CASSLGRLAVIWYNEQFF. The chain couples TRBV28 to TRBJ2-1, with 9 bases that match TRBD2. CDR1 is MDHEN and CDR2 is SYDVKM in the germline V gene. The CDR3 consists of 18 residues. J was trimmed by 4 bases and V by 2 bases; bases with no gene match: 12.

CDR3 sequence reads: CATSSRQGGYYGYTF. For the CDR3, the DNA is TGTGCCACCAGCAGTCGACAGGGTGGTTACTATGGCTACACCTTC. The V gene is TRBV15, the J gene TRBJ1-2, with TRBD1 identical over 7 bases. The J segment lost 3 bases and the V segment lost 3 bases, leaving 7 bases of the junction unmatched. CDR1 and CDR2 from the germline V gene are LNHNV and YYDKDF (reference sequence). The length of the CDR3 is 15 residues.

The V and J genes are TRBV5-6 and TRBJ2-1, with 11 bases aligning to TRBD2. Per the germline V gene, CDR1 is SGHDT and CDR2 is YYEEEE. The CDR3 spans 15 residues. V was pared by 1 base and J by 15 bases, with 12 bases of the junction left unmatched. The chain's CDR3 is CASSLSSGLAGFAFF. The CDR3 DNA reads as TGTGCCAGCAGCTTGTCCAGCGGACTAGCGGGTTTCGCGTTCTTC.

This rearrangement joins TRBV7-8 to TRBJ1-4; D gene unclear. The CDR3 spans 16 residues. CDR1 is SGHVS, CDR2 FQNEAQ, per germline. Trimming cost V 2 bases and J 6 bases, with 16 bases left between them. Here the CDR3 DNA reads TGTGCCAGCAGCTTACAATCGTTTGCAGGCGATGAAAAACTGTTTTTT. Encoded protein: CASSLQSFAGDEKLFF.

The genes are TRBV19 and TRBJ1-1; TRBD1 agrees at 10 bases. CDR3 length: 15 amino acids. Germline CDR1 is LNHDA and CDR2 is SQIVND (reference sequence). With 2 bases clipped from V and 5 bases from J, the junction kept 5 bases outside the gene matches. CDR3 residues: CASSITGTGVTEAFF. The CDR3 coding sequence is TGTGCCAGTAGTATAACCGGGACAGGGGTAACTGAAGCTTTCTTT.

The V call is TRBV6-1, the J call TRBJ2-3; 9 bases match TRBD2. Germline V gene data show CDR1 as MNHNS and CDR2 as SASEGT. V dropped 3 bases and J dropped 9; count of bases not matched to a gene: 10. This CDR3 has 15 residues. The CDR3 DNA reads as TGTGCCAGCAGTGACCGAGCGGGGGGATGGGACACGCAGTATTTT. It specifies CASSDRAGGWDTQYF.

The V call is TRBV11-2, the J call TRBJ2-7; D is uncertain. From germline, CDR1 is SGHAT and CDR2 FQNNGV. V dropped 0 bases and J dropped 1 base, with 13 bases sitting between them. CDR3 length equals 16 residues. CDR3 loop: CASSLDLGVGSYEQYF. The DNA of the CDR3 is TGTGCCAGCAGCTTAGATCTAGGAGTTGGTTCCTACGAGCAGTACTTC.